This is a list of T cell receptor beta chains from one sample in a study of blood T cell repertoires in COVID-19. Produced via immunoSEQ multiplex PCR; TCRdb's table is partial and in-frame only. The sample records about 140,000 clones, more than 60% being singletons. The sequenced material came from peripheral blood. The receptors originated from a man aged 80 or over with acute or convalescent COVID-19. The CDR3 runs from the conserved cysteine through the conserved F or W.

>15|TRBV4-3|TRBJ1-5
CASSQEDTFNQPQHF
>15|TRBV5-1|TRBJ2-2
CASSATGAYAGELFF
>13|TRBV2|TRBJ1-2
CASSPWGVDGYTF
>14|TRBV28|TRBJ2-7
CASKRSGSRDEQYF
>15|TRBV3-1/TRBV3-2|TRBJ1-6
CASSQVTGGNSPLHF
>15|TRBV7-9|TRBJ2-6
CASSFTESGANVLTF
>13|TRBV28|TRBJ1-2
CASSLTRNYGYTF
>16|TRBV5-1|TRBJ2-3
CASSLPGTSSTDTQYF
>15|TRBV28|TRBJ1-5
CASSLYDRFNQPQHF
>16|TRBV5-1|TRBJ1-1
CASSLGSGGAWTEAFF
>13|TRBV2|TRBJ1-2
CASSEFPRGECTF
>13|TRBV5-4|TRBJ2-5
CASSLGFGETQYF
>11|TRBV28|TRBJ1-5
CASSLEQPQHF
>12|TRBV10-1|TRBJ2-5
CASSTRLETQYF
>15|TRBV2|TRBJ2-7
CASTPQSGGAYEQYF
>15|TRBV24-1|TRBJ2-2
CATSDLEESTGELFF
>17|TRBV28|TRBJ2-3
CASSTAGTSGPTDTQYF
>18|TRBV4-3|TRBJ2-1
CASSHAASGGAAYNEQFF
>14|TRBV6-5|TRBJ2-5
CASRGGGAVETQYF
>15|TRBV5-5|TRBJ2-7
CASTLGQGKSEEQYF
>14|TRBV6-1|TRBJ1-2
CASSDRTGIVGYTF
>16|TRBV12-5|TRBJ2-5
CASPTSPQGQQETQYF
>16|TRBV18|TRBJ1-6
CASSPASFRGNSPLHF
>11|TRBV20-1|TRBJ1-2
CSATSGDGYTF
>13|TRBV11-2|TRBJ2-7
CASTRTGQYEQYF
>14|TRBV30|TRBJ1-4
CAWSAGQNNEKLFF
>13|TRBV30|TRBJ1-4
CAWSVTGAEKLFF
>15|TRBV21-1|TRBJ2-5
CASSKGAGVPLGQYF
>19|TRBV9|TRBJ2-6
CASSPRLAGGSSGANVLTF
>15|TRBV6-5|TRBJ2-5
CASSPNNAYQETQYF
>12|TRBV7-3|TRBJ2-2
CASSLHTGELFF
>13|TRBV12-3/TRBV12-4|TRBJ1-2
CASSAQVIYGYTF
>16|TRBV19|TRBJ2-7
CASSIKPMGLPYEQYF
>14|TRBV11-2|TRBJ2-2
CASSGGLNTGELFF
>17|TRBV19|TRBJ1-4
CASSDLTTGTGKEKLFF
>13|TRBV7-3|TRBJ1-5
CASSLNRDQPQHF
>12|TRBV6-2/TRBV6-3|TRBJ2-3
CASSLQGDTQYF
>15|TRBV28|TRBJ1-5
CASSSHRGSNQPQHF
>17|TRBV14|TRBJ1-6
CASSHNSGSSYNSPLHF
>13|TRBV10-3|TRBJ1-2
CAITGTGDLGYTF
>15|TRBV6-2/TRBV6-3|TRBJ2-5
CASSYVRALQETQYF
>13|TRBV6-5|TRBJ2-7
CARGLAVSYEQYF
>11|TRBV6-5|TRBJ1-2
CASTPGNGYTF
>14|TRBV3-1/TRBV3-2|TRBJ1-2
CASSTSQGARGYTF
>16|TRBV6-2/TRBV6-3|TRBJ1-5
CASSFKTGLSNQPQHF